This TCR beta chain came from a study of cytomegalovirus exposure and HLA in healthy donors. This clone showed up just once. A multiplex PCR was run with 60 Vbeta primers and 13 Jbeta primers. Repertoires were generated with immunoSEQ multiplex PCR, while TCRdb's copy carries only in-frame clones and drops some. The sample lists some 56,000 clones, 55% to 65% seen once, with 10% to 15% in the top ten. Trimming left V 1 base short and J 5 bases short, with 13 bases between. CDR1 and CDR2 (germline): SGHNT, YYREEE (reference sequence). The CDR3 loop spans 15 amino acids. The chain is built from TRBV5-4 and TRBJ2-1; tentative D call: TRBD2 (7 bases). The sequence came from a human donor in good health. Sample: PBMCs. The CDR3 here is CASSLWGGPNNEQFF. The CDR3 DNA reads TGTGCCAGCAGCTTGTGGGGGGGCCCTAACAATGAGCAGTTCTTC.